A few counts support the clone carrying this T cell receptor (beta chain). The antigen is unknown. This record comes from a study of T cells in Graves' hyperthyroidism and ophthalmopathy. General observations from the study: Among clonotypes expanded in thyroid above 0.001, most were also found in blood.

The study left out patients who had uncontrolled infection, other autoimmune disease, pregnancy or lactation. RNA transcripts provided the source from which TCR beta CDR3 regions were amplified. Primed by the HTBI set, a first-round RT-PCR was run on the TCR CDR3. TCRdb re-called the multiplex PCR reads with MiXCR, one entry per CDR3 protein. The sample has about 560,000 distinct CDR3 sequences; about a sixth are singletons. Germline CDR1 SGHTA, CDR2 FQGNSA. The CDR3 loop spans 17 amino acids. The ends were cut back, 1 base at V and 0 bases at J, with 13 bases in the middle. The chain couples TRBV7-2 to TRBJ2-1; tentatively, D is TRBD2 (5 bases). The TCR sequence derives from a young woman with Graves' hyperthyroidism. Material for sequencing was blood. The CDR3 coding sequence is TGTGCCAGCAGCTTAGTTTCGGGCGGGCTCTCCTACAATGAGCAGTTCTTC. Protein: CASSLVSGGLSYNEQFF.